This T cell receptor (beta chain) was profiled in a study of human thymus T cells. Study outcomes and limitations: Thymic and blood repertoires seemed to favor certain V and J genes.

CDR1 and CDR2 from the germline V gene are DFQATT and SNEGSKA (reference sequence). The CDR3 is 11 residues long. Deletions cut 8 bases from V and 9 bases from J, with 14 bases between. To note about this clone: Antigen specificity is unknown.

Thymic tissue was derived from resections collected during corrective heart surgery. Congenital heart defects were the reason for the corrective surgery that the donors, healthy Finnish infants, were having. Assay: immunoSEQ multiplex PCR; the TCRdb copy retains only in-frame clones and omits some. The profile shows roughly 86,000 clones, approximately 96% of them singletons. J is TRBJ2-1 and V is TRBV20-1; D call uncertain. The clonotype was recovered from a boy under three years old with a congenital heart defect but otherwise immunologically healthy. Sequencing used thymus tissue. The CDR3 bases are TGCAGTTTCCCCCAGAGAAGTGAGCAGTTCTTC. Its protein is CSFPQRSEQFF.